One and the same sample provided the 23 T cell receptor beta chains below, sequenced in a study of T cells in Graves' hyperthyroidism and ophthalmopathy. Amplification yielded TCR beta CDR3 regions, with RNA transcripts as the source. First-round RT-PCR with HTBI primers amplified the TCR CDR3 region. Each CDR3 protein gets one entry after TCRdb re-called the multiplex PCR reads with MiXCR. The sample consists of a few hundred thousand distinct CDR3 sequences, under 60% of them appearing once. Sequences were obtained from peripheral blood or thyroid tissue (not recorded which). The source is a woman between 18 and 29 years old with Graves' hyperthyroidism.

This clonotype was counted ten times or more. The gene calls are TRBV20-1 and TRBJ1-1, with a tentative D call TRBD1 (5 bases). The CDR3 contains 15 residues. The V gene lost 0 bases and the J gene lost 5 bases, with 16 bases spanning the gap. From germline, CDR1 is DFQATT and CDR2 SNEGSKA (reference sequence). CDR3 nucleotide sequence: TGCAGTGCTAGAGATTTCAGGGAGGGAAAGACTGAAGCTTTCTTT. It encodes CSARDFREGKTEAFF.

This clonotype appeared many times. The chain couples TRBV15 to TRBJ2-2; D is unclear. The germline CDR1 and CDR2 sequences are LNHNV and YYDKDF (reference sequence). This CDR3 has 15 amino acids. Deletions cut 3 bases from V and 6 bases from J, with 14 bases between. The CDR3 spells CATSRDGRQAGELFF. CDR3 coding DNA: TGTGCCACCAGCAGGGACGGCAGGCAGGCCGGGGAGCTGTTTTTT. Based on the CDR3 plus reference TRBV15 and TRBJ2-2, the full variable domain is DAMVIQNPRYQVTQFGKPVTLSCSQTLNHNVMYWYQQKSSQAPKLLFHYYDKDFNNEADTPDNFQSRRPNTSFCFLDIRSPGLGDTAMYLCATSRDGRQAGELFFGEGSRLTVL.

Ten or more counts support this clonotype. The rearrangement uses TRBV2 and TRBJ2-7; D is undetermined. Trimming took 6 bases from V and 6 from J, leaving 12 bases between them. In germline, CDR1 is SNHLY, CDR2 FYNNEI. The CDR3 consists of 12 residues. CDR3 DNA: TGTGCCAGCAGGCACGCCGCCGCCGAGCAGTACTTC. It yields the protein CASRHAAAEQYF.

The rearrangement links TRBV29-1 to TRBJ1-2; D not certain. The CDR3 is 12 amino acids. V gave up 2 bases and J gave up 6 bases, with 10 bases separating them. Germline V gene data show CDR1 as SQVTM and CDR2 as ANQGSEA. The CDR3 spells CSVEIGIDGYTF. The CDR3 nucleotides are TGCAGCGTTGAAATAGGGATCGATGGCTACACCTTC. The variable domain in full, with the rest retrieved from reference TRBV29-1 and TRBJ1-2, is SAVISQKPSRDICQRGTSLTIQCQVDSQVTMMFWYRQQPGQSLTLIATANQGSEATYESGFVIDKFPISRPNLTFSTLTVSNMSPEDSSIYLCSVEIGIDGYTFGSGTRLTVV.

This clonotype appeared a single time. V usage is TRBV29-1 and J usage is TRBJ2-7, with TRBD1 identical over 8 bases. CDR1 and CDR2 from the germline V gene are SQVTM and ANQGSEA. The CDR3 is made up of 12 amino acids. With V trimmed by 8 bases and J by 3 bases, 6 bases remained unmatched. CDR3 amino acids: CSFGTGHYEQYF. CDR3 DNA sequence: TGCAGCTTTGGGACAGGTCACTACGAGCAGTACTTC.

This clonotype appeared a single time. This chain connects TRBV15 to TRBJ1-2; 10 bases agree with TRBD1. Germline CDR1 and CDR2: LNHNV and YYDKDF (reference sequence). The CDR3 runs to 15 residues. Trimming removed 4 bases from V and 8 bases from J; junction bases left unmatched: 10. Written as DNA, the CDR3 is TGTGCCACCAGCAAGGCCCCCGGGACAGGGGACGGCTACACCTTC. Translation gives CATSKAPGTGDGYTF.

This clonotype has a count of ten or more. CDR3 nucleotide sequence: TGTGCCAGCAGAGGGCCGGGGAACACTGAAGCTTTCTTT. Encoded protein: CASRGPGNTEAFF. The J gene is TRBJ1-1, the V gene TRBV25-1; D not certain. Germline CDR1 is MGHDK and CDR2 is SYGVNS. The CDR3 runs to 13 residues. Trimming shortened V by 6 bases and J by 1 base, and 9 bases separated the two germline ends.

This clonotype has a count of ten or more. The genes are TRBV12-5 and TRBJ1-4; no reliable D call. V was shortened by 7 bases and J by 10 bases, with 16 bases between the two germline ends. Germline V CDR1 and CDR2: LGHNT, FRNRAP. The CDR3 runs 13 residues. The CDR3 loop is CASALTRSGKLFF. The CDR3 DNA reads as TGTGCTAGTGCCTTGACTCGGTCGGGAAAACTGTTTTTT.

The chain uses TRBV25-1 and TRBJ1-1; D might be TRBD1 (6 bases). CDR3 length: 14 amino acids. The V gene's germline CDR1 is MGHDK and CDR2 SYGVNS. Trimming stripped 2 bases from V and 1 base from J, with 8 bases between. The CDR3 DNA reads TGTGCCAGCAGTGAAAGGACAGAGAACACTGAAGCTTTCTTT. Its translation: CASSERTENTEAFF.

V gene TRBV24-1 combines with J gene TRBJ2-7, with no clear D. The V end lost 9 bases, the J end lost 5 bases, and 10 bases lay between the germline ends. The CDR3 sequence is 11 residues long. Germline CDR1 reads KGHDR; CDR2 reads SFDVKD. The CDR3 DNA sequence: TGTGCCACCGCCGCGAACAACGAGCAGTACTTC. Amino acids: CATAANNEQYF.

This clonotype has just a few counts. The V call is TRBV18, the J call TRBJ1-6; D perhaps matches TRBD1 (5 bases). V gave up 3 bases and J gave up 10 bases, with 16 bases separating them. The CDR3 is 15 amino acids. Germline V CDR1 and CDR2: KGHSH, LQKENI. The CDR3 protein is CASSPGRVVESPLHF. DNA of the CDR3: TGTGCCAGCTCACCGGGGCGGGTCGTAGAATCACCCCTCCACTTT.

The chain is built from TRBV7-6 and TRBJ2-6, with D possibly TRBD1 on 7 matching bases. CDR1 SGHVS and CDR2 FNYEAQ come from the germline V gene. This CDR3 region has 15 residues. V lost 3 bases and J lost 4, with 10 bases in between. The CDR3 nucleotides are TGTGCCAGCAGCTTCGGGGGACAGGGGGCCAACGTCCTGACTTTC. It is translated as CASSFGGQGANVLTF.

This clonotype was detected ten times or more. This chain joins TRBV6-4 and TRBJ2-2, with D perhaps matching TRBD2 (6 bases). CDR3 length: 14 amino acids. V was cut by 0 bases and J by 7 bases, with 9 bases left in between. Per the germline V gene, CDR1 is MRHNA and CDR2 is SNTAGT. CDR3 loop: CASSDSGRHGELFF. In nucleotides, the CDR3 is TGTGCCAGCAGTGACTCGGGGAGGCACGGGGAGCTGTTTTTT.

The CDR3 loop reads CSLGQAPNQPQHF. The CDR3 nucleotides are TGCAGCTTGGGACAGGCCCCAAATCAGCCCCAGCATTTT. The chain uses TRBV29-1 and TRBJ1-5; TRBD1 aligns across 8 bases. J gave up 4 bases and V 8 bases, and 7 bases lay outside the gene matches. This CDR3 spans 13 amino acids. The V gene's germline CDR1 is SQVTM and CDR2 ANQGSEA.

This clonotype was recorded many times. The chain is built from TRBV7-9 and TRBJ1-4; 11 positions match TRBD1. The CDR3 length is 15 residues. Per germline, CDR1 SEHNR and CDR2 FQNEAQ (reference sequence). With 6 bases clipped from V and 4 bases from J, the junction kept 4 bases outside the gene matches. In DNA, the CDR3 is TGTGCCAGCAGGTCGGGACAGGGGGATAATGAAAAACTGTTTTTT. It encodes CASRSGQGDNEKLFF.

The chain has TRBV9 and TRBJ1-5; 8 bases fit TRBD1. From germline, CDR1 is SGDLS and CDR2 YYNGEE. The CDR3 spans 13 residues. Germline trimming cut 0 bases from V and 14 bases from J; bases unmatched to any gene: 7. CDR3 DNA sequence: TGTGCCAGCAGCGTAGCTTACAGGGGGAGCGAGCATTTT. Translated, it gives CASSVAYRGSEHF.

The chain joins TRBV12-3 or TRBV12-4 to TRBJ2-5, with a possible D match to TRBD2 (6 bases). The CDR3 is 14 residues long. V lost 6 bases and J 0 bases, leaving 11 bases between the germline ends. The CDR3 DNA follows: TGTGCCAGCAGGGACGGGGGAAACCAAGAGACCCAGTACTTC. It codes for CASRDGGNQETQYF.

This clonotype was seen only once. At one boundary the junction diverges from the germline segment, which might be a read error. The chain couples TRBV15 to TRBJ1-6; D not certain. This CDR3 has 14 residues. Germline-derived CDR1 and CDR2 are LNHNV and YYDKDF (reference sequence). The CDR3 here is CAASRDMGNSPLHF. The CDR3 bases are TGTGCCGCCAGCAGAGATATGGGGAATTCACCCCTCCACTTT.

Worth noting for this clonotype: Relative to the germline gene, one junction end is altered; a read error may explain this. The V gene is TRBV20-1, the J gene TRBJ2-2, with TRBD1 matching over 7 bases. The CDR3 sequence is 15 residues long. Germline values: CDR1 DFQATT, CDR2 SNEGSKA (reference sequence). The CDR3 DNA reads as TGCAGTGCTCCGCCCATGGGACAGTCAACCGGGGAGCTGCTTTTT. Translation: CSAPPMGQSTGELLF.

This clonotype was counted ten times or more. The rearrangement uses TRBV4-1 and TRBJ2-7, with TRBD1 identical over 11 bases. CDR3 length: 17 residues. J gave up 9 bases and V 3 bases, and 16 bases lay outside the gene matches. Germline V gene sequence: CDR1 MGHRA, CDR2 YSYEKL. CDR3 nucleotides: TGCGCCAGCAGCCACACAAAAAGGGGGACAGGGGGTCTGGGGCAGTACTTC. Translation gives CASSHTKRGTGGLGQYF.

The chain couples TRBV5-1 to TRBJ1-2; unclear D gene. CDR1 and CDR2 from the germline V gene are SGHRS and YFSETQ. The V and J ends lost 4 bases and 2 bases respectively, with 21 bases between them. This CDR3 has 17 residues. The CDR3 here is CASSPWLAGEPNYGYTF. The CDR3 region has the DNA TGCGCCAGCAGCCCCTGGCTAGCGGGAGAGCCCAACTATGGCTACACCTTC.

This clonotype was counted between two and nine times. A much more abundant neighbour one base away suggests this may be a read error. The chain recombines TRBV20-1 with TRBJ1-1; possibly TRBD1 for D (6 bases). Germline V CDR1 and CDR2: DFQATT, SNEGSKA (reference sequence). V was cut by 5 bases and J by 6 bases, with 13 bases left in between. The CDR3 is 12 residues long. CDR3: CSAGNPGAEAFF. The DNA of the CDR3 is TGCAGTGCTGGTAACCCAGGGGCTGAAGCTTTCTTT.

V gene TRBV24-1 combines with J gene TRBJ2-1, with 7 bases aligning to TRBD2. This CDR3 region has 16 residues. From germline, CDR1 is KGHDR and CDR2 SFDVKD. Trimming cost V 3 bases and J 3 bases; bases outside gene matches: 7. The CDR3 nucleotides are TGTGCCACCAGTGATCAGCGGGACCCACTCTACAATGAGCAGTTCTTC. Encoded protein: CATSDQRDPLYNEQFF.